One sample yielded the 29 T cell receptor beta chains listed below, sequenced in a study of tumor-infiltrating lymphocytes in primary liver carcinoma. Germline DNA was also extracted, and blood RNA was taken from unsorted whole blood. The researchers produced TCR beta cDNA from approximately 0.45 ug total RNA with a constant-region primer. Employing slightly modified ARM-PCR, three nested multiplex PCR rounds were run, and these gave rise to the TCR beta libraries. Investigators reported that the first two PCR rounds, at around 10 cycles each, used TRBV1-TRBV30 forward primers with a C-beta reverse primer. TCRdb ran MiXCR on the multiplex PCR reads and lists one entry per CDR3 protein. Of 150,000 to 200,000 distinct CDR3 sequences listed, about 55% are singletons. The sample taken for sequencing was peripheral blood. The receptors here all came from a man between 35 and 55 years old with primary liver carcinoma and hepatitis B virus infection.

For the CDR3, the DNA is TGTGCCAGCAGTTACCGGGGACAGGGACGGAATGAGCAGTTCTTC. This encodes CASSYRGQGRNEQFF. The J gene is TRBJ2-1, the V gene TRBV6-5, with 9 bases matching TRBD1. V shed 2 bases and J 7 bases; nucleotides not matched to a gene: 6. CDR3 size: 15 residues. The V gene's germline CDR1 is MNHEY and CDR2 SVGAGI.

Concerning this clonotype: This may be a read error: a much more frequent sequence differs by one nucleotide. The CDR3 DNA reads as TGTGCCAGGAGCTCCGGACAGGGGGCGCTCAATGAGCAGTTCTTC. It specifies CARSSGQGALNEQFF. V usage is TRBV11-3 and J usage is TRBJ2-1; 11 positions match TRBD1. CDR3 length equals 15 residues. Germline V gene data show CDR1 as SGHNT and CDR2 as YENEEA.

In the case of this clonotype: Germline is not matched at one junction end, which may reflect a read error. V is TRBV11-1 and J is TRBJ2-1; TRBD2 aligns across 12 bases. The CDR3 is 16 amino acids. From germline, CDR1 is SGHAT and CDR2 FQDESV (reference sequence). The CDR3 bases are TGTACCAGCAGCTTAGGAGGACTAGCGGGACACAATGAGCAGTTCTTC. Translated: CTSSLGGLAGHNEQFF.

This clonotype was counted a few times. The rearrangement joins TRBV6-5 to TRBJ2-2; D is uncertain. Trimming shortened V by 6 bases and J by 6 bases, and 14 bases separated the two germline ends. Germline V gene data show CDR1 as MNHEY and CDR2 as SVGAGI. This CDR3 region has 14 residues. The DNA for the CDR3 is TGTGCCAGCAGGGCCTGGGAAAAGGCCGGGGAGCTGTTTTTT. Its translation is CASRAWEKAGELFF.

The V call is TRBV20-1, the J call TRBJ1-1; D remains unclear. Per the germline V gene, CDR1 is DFQATT and CDR2 is SNEGSKA (reference sequence). Trimming took 5 bases from V and 0 from J, leaving 13 bases between them. The CDR3 consists of 14 residues. In DNA, the CDR3 is TGCAGTGCTGCCGCGGGGTCAATGAACACTGAAGCTTTCTTT. Protein product: CSAAAGSMNTEAFF.

This clonotype was counted ten times or more. The chain combines TRBV11-2 with TRBJ2-1; D is ambiguous. CDR3 length: 12 amino acids. Germline V lookup: CDR1 SGHAT, CDR2 FQNNGV. V lost 6 bases, J lost 6 bases, and 9 bases lay in between. The CDR3 loop is CASRGSGNEQFF. Here the CDR3 DNA reads TGTGCCAGCAGGGGGTCCGGCAATGAGCAGTTCTTC.

Concerning this clonotype itself: One base away lies a much larger clone, so this may be a sequencing read error. The chain carries TRBV6-5 and TRBJ2-4; 8 positions agree with TRBD2. CDR1 and CDR2 from the germline V gene are MNHEY and SVGAGI. Unmatched junction bases numbered 7, after V lost 6 bases and J lost 9 bases. The CDR3 spans 13 residues. The CDR3 nucleotides are TGTGCCAGCAGCCCTCTCCGGGAGGGCATTCAGTACTTC. It codes for CASSPLREGIQYF.

The chain carries TRBV30 and TRBJ2-2, with D perhaps TRBD1 (5 bases). Germline V gives CDR1 GTSNPN, CDR2 SVGIG (reference sequence). The CDR3 runs 13 residues. V was shortened by 5 bases and J by 3 bases, with 10 bases between the two germline ends. CDR3: CAWCLGDTGELFF. The CDR3 DNA is TGTGCCTGGTGCTTAGGGGACACCGGGGAGCTGTTTTTT.

Remarks on this clonotype: Sequence at one end of the junction differs from germline and may be a read error. The rearrangement uses TRBV29-1 and TRBJ2-7; TRBD2 is a possible D gene (6 bases). The CDR3 is made up of 14 amino acids. The germline gives CDR1 SQVTM, CDR2 ANQGSEA. The CDR3 sequence: CGVLRGGVTYEQYF. The CDR3 coding sequence is TGCGGCGTTCTCCGGGGAGGAGTGACCTACGAGCAGTACTTC.

This clonotype has a single count. The chain links TRBV29-1 to TRBJ2-7; 9 nucleotides match TRBD1. J lost 3 bases, V lost 5 bases, and 8 bases had no gene match. The CDR3 has 14 amino acids. CDR1 and CDR2 (germline): SQVTM, ANQGSEA. The CDR3 protein is CSVLTGGGLYEQYF. DNA for the CDR3: TGCAGCGTTCTCACAGGGGGCGGCCTCTACGAGCAGTACTTC.

This clonotype has just a few counts. The chain has TRBV10-3 and TRBJ2-6; D may be TRBD1 (6 bases). The V end lost 1 base, the J end lost 0 bases, and 10 bases lay between the germline ends. Germline V gene sequence: CDR1 ENHRY, CDR2 SYGVKD. The CDR3 is 17 amino acids. CDR3 sequence (DNA): TGTGCCATCAGTGAGTTTGACAGGAGCTCTGGGGCCAACGTCCTGACTTTC. Protein product: CAISEFDRSSGANVLTF.

V and J are TRBV6-1 and TRBJ1-2, with 7 bases aligning to TRBD1. This CDR3 contains 12 residues. Trimming removed 7 bases from V and 6 bases from J; junction bases left unmatched: 5. In germline, CDR1 is MNHNS, CDR2 SASEGT. The CDR3 reads CASKDRDHGYTF. CDR3 coding DNA: TGTGCCAGCAAAGACAGGGACCATGGCTACACCTTC.

The chain has TRBV7-9 and TRBJ1-4; D might be TRBD1 (5 bases). CDR1 and CDR2 (germline): SEHNR, FQNEAQ (reference sequence). The CDR3 loop spans 12 amino acids. Trimming removed 3 bases at V and 8 bases at J, with 7 bases between. CDR3 in amino acids: CASSFGDEKLFF. The CDR3 bases are TGTGCCAGCAGCTTCGGGGACGAAAAACTGTTTTTT.

Note on this clonotype: It is likely a read error, because the conserved phenylalanine at the end of the CDR3 is missing. No DNA is shown, since the ends of the CDR3 on it are uncertain; the CDR3 is the one TCRdb lists. The V and J genes are TRBV11-1 and TRBJ2-2; the table's TRBD2 call for D was not verified on the DNA. Germline V gene sequence: CDR1 SGHAT, CDR2 FQDESV (reference sequence). A total of 17 residues make up the CDR3, ends included. The CDR3 region is CASSLGLAGVETGELFL.

Regarding this clonotype: One junction end does not reproduce the germline sequence, and a read error may be involved. V usage is TRBV6-5 and J usage is TRBJ1-6; D not certain. The germline gives CDR1 MNHEY, CDR2 SVGAGI. The CDR3 is made up of 15 amino acids. Written as DNA, the CDR3 is TGTGCCAGCAGTTGCGGCTCTCAGTATAACTCACCCCTCCACTTT. It codes for CASSCGSQYNSPLHF.

Note on this clonotype: This likely comes from a read error, as the CDR3 has no conserved phenylalanine or tryptophan at its end. The DNA is omitted, as the CDR3 cannot be located on it reliably, and the CDR3 follows TCRdb's listing. The chain employs TRBV4-1 and TRBJ1-1; TRBD1, as called in the table, went unchecked against the DNA. A total of 16 residues make up the CDR3, ends included. CDR1 MGHRA and CDR2 YSYEKL come from the germline V gene. CDR3 loop: CASNQDFRRLGAEASY.

In the case of this clonotype: A much larger clonotype is one base distant, so this may be a read error. The V and J genes are TRBV11-3 and TRBJ2-1; 12 bases match TRBD2. This CDR3 spans 16 amino acids. Per the germline V gene, CDR1 is SGHNT and CDR2 is YENEEA. J was trimmed by 4 bases and V by 7 bases; bases with no gene match: 8. The CDR3 protein is CASNLDGLAGYNEQFF. For the CDR3, the DNA is TGTGCCAGCAACTTGGATGGACTAGCGGGGTACAATGAGCAGTTCTTC.

With regard to this clonotype: This may be a read error: a much more frequent sequence differs by one nucleotide. The genes are TRBV12-3 or TRBV12-4 and TRBJ2-1, with TRBD1 matching over 9 bases. J was trimmed by 7 bases and V by 6 bases; bases with no gene match: 10. There are 15 residues in the CDR3. CDR3 amino acids: CASSLDRGKVNEQFF. For the CDR3, the DNA is TGTGCCAGCAGCCTTGACAGGGGGAAAGTTAATGAGCAGTTCTTC.

This clonotype was picked up many times. This chain uses TRBV29-1 with TRBJ1-1, with 8 bases matching TRBD1. The CDR3 sequence is 14 residues long. The germline V gene encodes CDR1 SQVTM and CDR2 ANQGSEA. V lost 6 bases, J lost 2 bases, and 8 bases stayed unmatched. CDR3 residues: CSVDAGQGNTEAFF. The CDR3 DNA is TGCAGCGTAGACGCTGGACAGGGAAACACTGAAGCTTTCTTT.

Turning to this clonotype: A much larger clone sits a single nucleotide away, making a read error possible. J is TRBJ2-3 and V is TRBV29-1; TRBD1 might be the D (6 bases). CDR3 size: 12 residues. The germline gives CDR1 SQVTM, CDR2 ANQGSEA. V was trimmed by 6 bases and J by 4 bases, leaving 11 bases between them. The CDR3 protein is CSVDRYSDTQYF. The CDR3 region has the DNA TGCAGCGTCGACAGGTACTCAGATACGCAGTATTTT.

This sequence joins TRBV11-2 and TRBJ2-7; D uncertain. This CDR3 spans 12 amino acids. Germline assignment: CDR1 SGHAT and CDR2 FQNNGV. V lost 3 bases, J lost 5 bases, and 8 bases lay in between. In DNA form, the CDR3 reads TGTGCCAGCAGCTTCCGAACCCACGAGCAGTACTTC. Protein: CASSFRTHEQYF.

This clonotype appeared a few times. A clone one base away is much larger, so this may be a read error. The chain joins TRBV11-2 to TRBJ2-3; D is uncertain. The CDR3 consists of 13 residues. Germline CDR1 and CDR2: SGHAT and FQNNGV. Here the CDR3 reads CTSSPQLIDTQYF. CDR3 sequence (DNA): TGTACCAGCAGCCCCCAACTTATTGACACGCAGTATTTT.

Comments on this clonotype: Lacking the conserved final phenylalanine or tryptophan, this CDR3 likely reflects a read error. The J gene is TRBJ2-1, the V gene TRBV6-6, with D uncertain. The germline CDR1 and CDR2 sequences are MNHNY and SVGAGI (reference sequence). The CDR3 runs to 15 residues. V was pared by 0 bases and J by 10 bases, with 16 bases between. CDR3 sequence (DNA): TGTGCCAGCAGTTACTCGGTCGCTGCCCTGGGGGAGCAGTTCTCC. This sequence encodes CASSYSVAALGEQFS.

This sequence joins TRBV18 and TRBJ2-5; D is undetermined. The CDR3 has 13 amino acids. Germline CDR1 is KGHSH and CDR2 is LQKENI. Trimming shortened V by 3 bases and J by 4 bases, and 9 bases separated the two germline ends. The CDR3 here is CASSPPGGETQYF. The DNA for the CDR3 is TGTGCCAGCTCACCGCCCGGTGGAGAGACCCAGTACTTC.

This clonotype is a singleton in its sample. One end of the junction does not line up with germline, which may come from a read error. V is TRBV29-1 and J is TRBJ2-5, with D possibly matching TRBD1 (5 bases). CDR3 length: 12 amino acids. Germline values: CDR1 SQVTM, CDR2 ANQGSEA. CDR3: CGVVIGEETQYF. The CDR3 DNA sequence: TGCGGCGTTGTTATAGGGGAAGAGACCCAGTACTTC.

The DNA of the CDR3 is TGTGCCAGCAGTACAGGGTATTGGGTCTATGGCTACACCTTC. Amino acids: CASSTGYWVYGYTF. The V gene is TRBV28, the J gene TRBJ1-2, with D perhaps matching TRBD1 (6 bases). V was cut by 5 bases and J by 4 bases, with 14 bases left in between. This CDR3 comprises 14 residues. Germline values: CDR1 MDHEN, CDR2 SYDVKM.

The CDR3 DNA follows: TGTGCCAGCAGCCCACTTGGAGCTAGCGCCTACGAGCAGTACTTC. Protein sequence: CASSPLGASAYEQYF. This chain connects TRBV11-2 to TRBJ2-7; TRBD2 is a possible D gene (6 bases). With 5 bases removed from V and 2 bases from J, the gap between germline ends came to 16 bases. The germline CDR1 and CDR2 sequences are SGHAT and FQNNGV. The CDR3 is 15 amino acids.

In regard to this clonotype: A read error may explain this, as a much larger clone is one base away. V is TRBV29-1 and J is TRBJ2-2; D tentatively reads TRBD1 or TRBD2 (6 bases each). The CDR3 is made up of 14 amino acids. Trimming stripped 4 bases from V and 6 bases from J, with 15 bases between. CDR1 is SQVTM, CDR2 ANQGSEA, per germline. The CDR3 sequence is CSVGGADWSGELFF. CDR3 DNA: TGCAGCGTTGGGGGGGCCGATTGGTCCGGGGAGCTGTTTTTT.

On this clonotype itself: Germline and junction disagree at one end, which may indicate a read error. The rearrangement uses TRBV5-1 and TRBJ2-1, with TRBD1 matching 12 bases. Germline V gene data show CDR1 as SGHRS and CDR2 as YFSETQ. The CDR3 runs 15 residues. In DNA form, the CDR3 reads TGCGCCAGTAGCTTTACCGGGACAGGGGGCAATGAGCAGCTCTTC. Its protein product is CASSFTGTGGNEQLF.